Below are 25 T cell receptor beta chains sequenced from a single sample in a study of OX40 agonist ivuxolimab in advanced cancers. Assay: immunoSEQ multiplex PCR; the TCRdb copy retains only in-frame clones and omits some. This sample has approximately 7,000 clones, with 75% to 90% found just once. Sequences were derived from CD4+ or CD8+ T cells sorted from blood, sampled in a trial of the OX40 agonist ivuxolimab. All receptors derive from an adult with an advanced solid tumor such as melanoma, head and neck, liver or kidney cancer.

This chain uses TRBV28 with TRBJ2-7; D not certain. CDR1 is MDHEN and CDR2 is SYDVKM in the germline V gene. The CDR3 length is 16 residues. V lost 2 bases and J 6 bases, leaving 20 bases between the germline ends. CDR3 region: CASSLGLETSGLEQYF. In DNA, the CDR3 is TGTGCCAGCAGTTTAGGTTTAGAGACGTCCGGCCTCGAGCAGTACTTC.

The CDR3 coding sequence is TGTGCCAGTAAGCTTACTAGCGGGGGCCCACCCGGGGAGCAGTTCTTC. The encoded protein is CASKLTSGGPPGEQFF. The chain has TRBV19 and TRBJ2-1, with 11 bases aligning to TRBD2. Germline V gene data show CDR1 as LNHDA and CDR2 as SQIVND (reference sequence). V lost 7 bases to trimming and J lost 10 bases; unmatched junction nucleotides: 15. The CDR3 has 16 residues.

This clone appeared once. The chain is built from TRBV7-2 and TRBJ2-1; D is tentatively TRBD1 or TRBD2 (5 bases each). Germline lookup yields CDR1 SGHTA and CDR2 FQGNSA. This CDR3 region has 15 residues. The V and J ends lost 3 bases and 6 bases respectively, with 15 bases between them. In nucleotides, the CDR3 is TGTGCCAGCAGCTTCCGGGACGGAACGGGCAATGAGCAGTTCTTC. Its translation: CASSFRDGTGNEQFF.

Points on this clone: Other nucleotide sequences in the sample specify the same CDR3. This sequence joins TRBV30 and TRBJ1-6, with unresolved D. The CDR3 runs 14 residues. The V end was cut by 1 base, the J end by 4 bases, with 8 bases between. Germline loops: CDR1 GTSNPN, CDR2 SVGIG (reference sequence). For the CDR3, the DNA is TGTGCCTGGAGTGCCGCAGTTTATAATTCACCCCTCCACTTT. Protein sequence: CAWSAAVYNSPLHF.

This chain links TRBV2 with TRBJ1-2; no reliable D call. Germline lookup yields CDR1 SNHLY and CDR2 FYNNEI. The V end was cut by 8 bases, the J end by 10 bases, with 14 bases between. The CDR3 extends over 11 amino acids. The CDR3 nucleotides are TGTGCCAGCGGCCTCGGCTTCTACTACACCTTC. It encodes CASGLGFYYTF.

This clone was detected only once. The rearrangement links TRBV2 to TRBJ1-3; D uncertain. The CDR3 spans 14 residues. Germline V gene data show CDR1 as SNHLY and CDR2 as FYNNEI. Trimming stripped 8 bases from V and 0 bases from J, with 11 bases between. CDR3 sequence (DNA): TGTGCCAGCTATCCCCTGATCTCTGGAAACACCATATATTTT. It yields the protein CASYPLISGNTIYF.

V and J are TRBV5-1 and TRBJ1-1; unclear D gene. The germline V and J ends were trimmed by 6 bases and 1 base, with 13 bases remaining between them. The germline CDR1 and CDR2 sequences are SGHRS and YFSETQ. This CDR3 is 14 amino acids long. CDR3 residues: CASTLMGKNTEAFF. In DNA form, the CDR3 reads TGCGCCAGCACCCTCATGGGCAAGAACACTGAAGCTTTCTTT.

The J gene is TRBJ2-7, the V gene TRBV5-1, with 7 bases fitting TRBD1. J lost 4 bases, V lost 0 bases, and 7 bases had no gene match. The CDR3 covers 15 residues. The germline CDR1 and CDR2 sequences are SGHRS and YFSETQ. The CDR3 region is CASSLERTGPYEQYF. CDR3 coding DNA: TGCGCCAGCAGCTTGGAGCGGACAGGACCTTACGAGCAGTACTTC.

The rearrangement joins TRBV19 to TRBJ1-1; a weak D match, TRBD1 (5 bases). CDR3 length equals 11 residues. Trimming cost V 3 bases and J 7 bases, with 6 bases left between them. Germline V gene lookup returns CDR1 LNHDA and CDR2 SQIVND (reference sequence). The DNA for the CDR3 is TGTGCCAGTAGTATGGGGGTTGAAGCTTTCTTT. Encoded protein: CASSMGVEAFF.

The chain links TRBV2 to TRBJ1-2; 7 bases are shared with TRBD1. This CDR3 is 13 amino acids long. Germline V gene lookup returns CDR1 SNHLY and CDR2 FYNNEI. The J segment lost 7 bases and the V segment lost 9 bases, leaving 11 bases of the junction unmatched. The DNA of the CDR3 is TGTGCCAGAGAAGGGGGCGTGAGGGGTGGCTACACCTTC. This translates into CAREGGVRGGYTF.

The rearrangement uses TRBV14 and TRBJ2-2; perhaps TRBD1 as D (5 bases). The germline V gene encodes CDR1 SGHDN and CDR2 FVKESK. The CDR3 length is 16 residues. Trimming removed 0 bases from V and 6 bases from J, with 14 bases in between. This chain's CDR3 is CASSQDPPRAPGELFF. The CDR3 DNA is TGTGCCAGCAGCCAAGATCCCCCCAGGGCCCCCGGGGAGCTGTTTTTT.

There are a few counts of this clone. V usage is TRBV11-2 and J usage is TRBJ1-1; 10 positions match TRBD1. Trimming removed 5 bases from V and 10 bases from J; junction bases left unmatched: 7. Germline CDR1 and CDR2: SGHAT and FQNNGV. CDR3 length equals 13 residues. This CDR3 reads CASSPGQGLRAFF. In DNA, the CDR3 is TGTGCCAGCAGCCCGGGACAGGGGTTACGAGCTTTCTTT.

This clone was observed a single time. V and J are TRBV5-8 and TRBJ1-3; no firm D call. The V gene lost 5 bases and the J gene lost 3 bases, with 12 bases spanning the gap. This CDR3 is 14 amino acids long. Germline V gene lookup returns CDR1 SGHTS and CDR2 YDEGEE. The CDR3 sequence is CASSEGHGGNTIYF. CDR3 bases: TGTGCCAGCAGTGAAGGCCATGGTGGAAACACCATATATTTT. Using reference TRBV5-8 and TRBJ1-3 for the parts outside the CDR3, the full variable domain is EAGVTQSPTHLIKTRGQQATLRCSPISGHTSVYWYQQALGLGLQFLLWYDEGEERNRGNFPPRFSGRQFPNYSSELNVNALELEDSALYLCASSEGHGGNTIYFGEGSWLTVV.

This chain links TRBV27 with TRBJ1-1; 9 bases match TRBD1. The germline gives CDR1 MNHEY, CDR2 SMNVEV (reference sequence). This CDR3 is built from 15 residues. The V gene end was trimmed by 4 bases and the J gene end by 4 bases; junction bases not matched to a gene: 7. The CDR3 sequence is CASSSSTGGGTEAFF. The CDR3 DNA reads TGTGCCAGCAGTTCCTCAACAGGGGGCGGCACTGAAGCTTTCTTT.

The chain uses TRBV2 and TRBJ2-2; the D is unclear. Germline V CDR1 and CDR2: SNHLY, FYNNEI. CDR3 size: 12 residues. V was pared by 6 bases and J by 5 bases, with 7 bases between. The CDR3 loop reads CASSAMTGELFF. The CDR3 DNA reads TGTGCCAGCAGCGCGATGACCGGGGAGCTGTTTTTT.

The J gene is TRBJ1-4, the V gene TRBV5-1, with D possibly TRBD1 on 6 matching bases. Germline CDR1 SGHRS, CDR2 YFSETQ. The CDR3 has 14 amino acids. V was trimmed by 0 bases and J by 5 bases, leaving 8 bases between them. The CDR3 DNA sequence: TGCGCCAGCAGCTTGGAACAGGGAAATGAAAAACTGTTTTTT. Protein product: CASSLEQGNEKLFF.

The chain carries TRBV7-9 and TRBJ1-2; a weak D match, TRBD1 (5 bases). There are 16 residues in the CDR3. The V end was cut by 1 base, the J end by 5 bases, with 17 bases between. Germline assignment: CDR1 SEHNR and CDR2 FQNEAQ (reference sequence). The CDR3 nucleotides read TGTGCCAGCAGCTTAGGGGGCGAGGGACGGATGTATGGCTACACCTTC. Its translation: CASSLGGEGRMYGYTF.

The chain combines TRBV5-4 with TRBJ2-1; 9 bases line up with TRBD2. With V trimmed by 4 bases and J by 2 bases, 19 bases remained unmatched. The germline CDR1 and CDR2 sequences are SGHNT and YYREEE (reference sequence). The CDR3 is 20 amino acids. DNA of the CDR3: TGTGCCAGCAGCAGGGACCGGGACTTTGCGGGGGGGTATCCCTACAATGAGCAGTTCTTC. This gives the protein CASSRDRDFAGGYPYNEQFF.

V usage is TRBV11-1 and J usage is TRBJ2-1, with D possibly being TRBD1 or TRBD2 (6 bases each). There are 13 residues in the CDR3. With 0 bases removed from V and 9 bases from J, the gap between germline ends came to 9 bases. Germline-derived CDR1 and CDR2 are SGHAT and FQDESV (reference sequence). The DNA for the CDR3 is TGTGCCAGCAGCTTAGCGGAGGGGGTTGAGCAGTTCTTC. As protein: CASSLAEGVEQFF.

The chain combines TRBV9 with TRBJ2-1, with 9 bases lining up with TRBD2. Germline V gene lookup returns CDR1 SGDLS and CDR2 YYNGEE. V lost 4 bases, J lost 2 bases, and 4 bases stayed unmatched. The CDR3 length is 15 residues. CDR3 sequence: CASSPSGGTYNEQFF. CDR3 bases: TGTGCCAGCAGCCCCAGCGGGGGGACCTACAATGAGCAGTTCTTC.

The rearrangement uses TRBV5-5 and TRBJ2-5; 7 bases align to TRBD1. The CDR3 length is 15 residues. The V gene end was trimmed by 0 bases and the J gene end by 5 bases; junction bases not matched to a gene: 7. Per germline, CDR1 SGHKS and CDR2 YYEKEE (reference sequence). The CDR3 sequence: CASSLATGVGETQYF. The CDR3 bases are TGTGCCAGCAGCTTGGCCACAGGGGTTGGGGAGACCCAGTACTTC.

This chain connects TRBV30 to TRBJ1-5; D gene uncertain. Germline V gene sequence: CDR1 GTSNPN, CDR2 SVGIG (reference sequence). This CDR3 contains 14 residues. V was cut by 0 bases and J by 4 bases, with 10 bases left in between. The CDR3 is CAWSVGPPNQPQHF. In DNA form, the CDR3 reads TGTGCCTGGAGTGTAGGGCCTCCTAATCAGCCCCAGCATTTT.

The gene calls are TRBV6-5 and TRBJ1-2; D is possibly TRBD1 (5 bases). Trimming stripped 4 bases from V and 3 bases from J, with 12 bases between. Germline V gives CDR1 MNHEY, CDR2 SVGAGI. This CDR3 spans 14 amino acids. The CDR3 sequence is CASSLDKGYYGYTF. In nucleotides, the CDR3 is TGTGCCAGCAGTTTGGATAAGGGGTACTATGGCTACACCTTC.

The chain employs TRBV18 and TRBJ1-1; D is uncertain. Deletions cut 0 bases from V and 0 bases from J, with 17 bases between. From germline, CDR1 is KGHSH and CDR2 LQKENI. The length of the CDR3 is 18 residues. The CDR3 region has the DNA TGTGCCAGCTCACCACCGACATGGGTGGCAGGAATGAACACTGAAGCTTTCTTT. Its protein is CASSPPTWVAGMNTEAFF. Full variable domain (missing parts from reference TRBV18 and TRBJ1-1): NAGVMQNPRHLVRRRGQEARLRCSPMKGHSHVYWYRQLPEEGLKFMVYLQKENIIDESGMPKERFSAEFPKEGPSILRIQQVVRGDSAAYFCASSPPTWVAGMNTEAFFGQGTRLTVV.

The chain couples TRBV10-3 to TRBJ2-3; D not certain. This CDR3 contains 11 residues. Germline loops: CDR1 ENHRY, CDR2 SYGVKD. Trimming removed 2 bases at V and 6 bases at J, with 3 bases between. CDR3 DNA: TGTGCCATCAGTGAGGACGATACGCAGTATTTT. The encoded protein is CAISEDDTQYF.